This TCR beta chain emerged from a study of T cells in Graves' hyperthyroidism and ophthalmopathy. Concerning this clonotype itself: Antigen unknown.

Overall study results and limits: Most clonotypes expanded in thyroid above 0.001 were likewise present in blood. Separation of ophthalmopathy from stable hyperthyroidism was achieved by a 13 V-J model.

Germline CDR1 is SGDLS and CDR2 is YYNGEE. V gave up 0 bases and J gave up 4 bases, with 16 bases separating them. CDR3 size: 17 residues. Patients with ophthalmopathy all had a Clinical Activity Score of at least 3, a NOSPECS grade of at least 4 and duration under 3 months. TCR beta CDR3 regions were amplified from RNA transcripts. In the first-round RT-PCR of the TCR CDR3, the HTBI primer set was used. TCRdb re-called the multiplex PCR reads with MiXCR, one entry per CDR3 protein. The table shows roughly 550,000 distinct CDR3 sequences, with more than 15% occurring only once. Specimen: blood. The source is a woman younger than 45 with Graves' ophthalmopathy. The chain combines TRBV9 with TRBJ2-2, with D perhaps TRBD1 (5 bases). The CDR3 protein is CASSVVGATGSTGELFF. The DNA for the CDR3 is TGTGCCAGCAGCGTAGTAGGGGCGACTGGAAGCACCGGGGAGCTGTTTTTT. The complete variable domain, with remaining parts taken from reference TRBV9 and TRBJ2-2, reads DSGVTQTPKHLITATGQRVTLRCSPRSGDLSVYWYQQSLDQGLQFLIQYYNGEERAKGNILERFSAQQFPDLHSELNLSSLELGDSALYFCASSVVGATGSTGELFFGEGSRLTVL.